The 30 T cell receptor beta chains listed next were all sequenced from one sample in a study of T-cell reconstitution after alpha-beta-depleted transplantation in children (dated by TCRdb to the mid-2010s). Explained via the paper, the treatment or condition label denotes: allogeneic hematopoietic cell transplantation with graft depleted of TCRalphabeta T cells and CD19 B cells. Libraries came from PCR. The sequencer listed for this sample is Illumina HiSeq 2500. Molecular barcoding was employed in the preparation of TCR libraries, with unique molecular identifiers being used to normalize TCRbeta repertoire quantification. Through fastp at Q25 and MiXCR, TCRdb rebuilt clones from the public reads, retaining in-frame beta chains. Identical CDR3 proteins give one entry, which carries the most common genes and DNA. The sample data list a few hundred thousand distinct CDR3 sequences, and 27% of these were observed just once. Clones ranked in the top ten supply approximately 39% of the sample.

This material consisted of PBMCs, taken before TCRalphabeta/CD19-depleted stem cell transplant. The receptors originated from a boy in the first two years of life with Wiskott-Aldrich syndrome, due to receive a stem cell transplant.

The chain has TRBV7-2 and TRBJ1-2; D perhaps matches TRBD1 (6 bases). CDR1 and CDR2 (germline): SGHTA, FQGNSA. The CDR3 consists of 14 residues. Trimming removed 6 bases at V and 5 bases at J, with 16 bases between. The CDR3 loop is CASRDSKGAYGYTF. The CDR3 DNA reads TGTGCCAGCAGGGACAGTAAAGGTGCATATGGCTACACCTTC.

This clonotype was detected only a few times. This chain joins TRBV21-1 and TRBJ2-7; TRBD2, as called in the table, went unchecked against the DNA. TRBV21-1 is a listed pseudogene. The CDR3 contains 13 residues. This chain's CDR3 is CASSKGGIYEQYF. The CDR3, as DNA: TGTGCCAGCTCTAAGGGCGGGATTTACGAGCAGTACTTC.

Worth noting for this clonotype: This clone may be a read error of a much larger clone one base away. The chain employs TRBV20-1 and TRBJ2-7, with 9 positions matching TRBD1. Looked up from germline, CDR1 is DFQATT and CDR2 is SNEGSKA (reference sequence). The CDR3 contains 13 residues. V trimming: 3 bases; J trimming: 2 bases; junction bases outside the gene matches: 2. The CDR3 loop is CSARDRGPYEQYF. In DNA, the CDR3 is TGCAGTGCTAGGGACAGGGGCCCCTACGAGCAGTACTTC.

The rearrangement uses TRBV5-1 and TRBJ2-5; D is uncertain. The CDR3 contains 13 residues. V was shortened by 3 bases and J by 2 bases, with 8 bases between the two germline ends. Germline CDR1 SGHRS, CDR2 YFSETQ. CDR3 bases: TGCGCCAGCAGCTCACTCATTCAAGAGACCCAGTACTTC. It yields the protein CASSSLIQETQYF.

This clonotype was seen more than once but under ten times. V gene TRBV6-1 combines with J gene TRBJ1-4, with D uncertain. CDR3 size: 12 residues. CDR1 MNHNS and CDR2 SASEGT come from the germline V gene. V lost 9 bases to trimming and J lost 7 bases, with 12 bases between them. CDR3 DNA: TGTGCCAGTGACGCAAGTGGTGAAAAACTGTTTTTT. The encoded protein is CASDASGEKLFF.

CDR3 DNA sequence: TGCGCCAGCAGCATAGCTCCGGGACAGGGGGCAGATAATTCACCCCTCCACTTT. It is translated as CASSIAPGQGADNSPLHF. This chain connects TRBV5-1 to TRBJ1-6; 12 bases align to TRBD1. There are 18 residues in the CDR3. V lost 4 bases and J lost 5; bases outside the gene matches: 10. CDR1 SGHRS and CDR2 YFSETQ come from the germline V gene. Together with reference TRBV5-1 and TRBJ1-6, the CDR3 gives the full variable domain: KAGVTQTPRYLIKTRGQQVTLSCSPISGHRSVSWYQQTPGQGLQFLFEYFSETQRNKGNFPGRFSGRQFSNSRSEMNVSTLELGDSALYLCASSIAPGQGADNSPLHFGNGTRLTVT.

Concerning this clonotype itself: A much bigger clone sits one base away, suggesting this may be a read error. The chain couples TRBV12-3 or TRBV12-4 to TRBJ2-3, with 7 bases aligning to TRBD2. This CDR3 comprises 14 residues. The trim removed 6 bases at V and 0 bases at J, leaving 3 bases unmatched. The CDR3 coding sequence is TGTGCCAGCAGATATAGCGGGAGCACAGATACGCAGTATTTT. It yields the protein CASRYSGSTDTQYF.

The chain combines TRBV15 with TRBJ2-2, with TRBD2 as a possible D gene (5 bases). Trimming took 1 base from V and 4 from J, leaving 10 bases between them. The V gene's germline CDR1 is LNHNV and CDR2 YYDKDF (reference sequence). This CDR3 comprises 15 residues. CDR3 DNA sequence: TGTGCCACCAGCAGAGGGTACGGGATCACCGGGGAGCTGTTTTTT. Translating it yields CATSRGYGITGELFF.

V is TRBV5-5 and J is TRBJ1-5, with a tentative D call TRBD1 (6 bases). V shed 0 bases and J shed 5 bases, with 15 bases lying between them. Germline-derived CDR1 and CDR2 are SGHKS and YYEKEE (reference sequence). This CDR3 is 16 amino acids long. CDR3 nucleotide sequence: TGTGCCAGCAGCTTGGACCCCAGGGGTGATTATCAGCCCCAGCATTTT. Its protein product is CASSLDPRGDYQPQHF.

The chain is built from TRBV7-6 and TRBJ2-5; no clear D gene. The CDR3 extends over 15 amino acids. Deletions cut 1 base from V and 5 bases from J, with 14 bases between. Germline V lookup: CDR1 SGHVS, CDR2 FNYEAQ. CDR3 protein: CASSLGGTEAETQYF. The CDR3 nucleotides read TGTGCCAGCAGCTTAGGGGGAACAGAGGCGGAGACCCAGTACTTC.

The chain joins TRBV12-3 or TRBV12-4 to TRBJ2-7; TRBD2 might be the D (5 bases). V gave up 11 bases and J gave up 4 bases, with 12 bases separating them. The CDR3 contains 11 residues. The CDR3 protein is CAPVWEYEQYF. Here the CDR3 DNA reads TGTGCCCCAGTATGGGAGTACGAGCAGTACTTC.

There are a few counts of this clonotype. V is TRBV30 and J is TRBJ1-1, with D possibly matching TRBD1 (5 bases). The CDR3 runs to 13 residues. Between the trimmed V and J ends, which lost 1 base and 0 bases, there was a span of 6 bases. Per germline, CDR1 GTSNPN and CDR2 SVGIG (reference sequence). CDR3 DNA sequence: TGTGCCTGGAGTGACAGGTTGAACACTGAAGCTTTCTTT. This gives the protein CAWSDRLNTEAFF.

This clonotype was counted a few times. This chain joins TRBV5-1 and TRBJ2-1; TRBD1 matches at 9 bases. V lost 4 bases, J lost 5 bases, and 7 bases stayed unmatched. This CDR3 comprises 15 residues. The germline V gene encodes CDR1 SGHRS and CDR2 YFSETQ. For the CDR3, the DNA is TGCGCCAGCAGCCTGACCGGGACAGGGAACAATGAGCAGTTCTTC. Translated, it gives CASSLTGTGNNEQFF.

This chain uses TRBV27 with TRBJ2-1, with no clear D. The length of the CDR3 is 14 residues. The ends were cut back, 4 bases at V and 4 bases at J, with 11 bases in the middle. The germline V gene encodes CDR1 MNHEY and CDR2 SMNVEV (reference sequence). The CDR3 is CASSSLAPYNEQFF. In DNA form, the CDR3 reads TGTGCCAGCAGTTCGTTAGCCCCATACAATGAGCAGTTCTTC.

This clonotype has a handful of counts. This sequence joins TRBV15 and TRBJ2-1; either TRBD1 or TRBD2 may fit D (5 bases each). CDR1 and CDR2 from the germline V gene are LNHNV and YYDKDF (reference sequence). The CDR3 has 15 amino acids. With 1 base removed from V and 6 bases from J, the gap between germline ends came to 13 bases. CDR3 sequence reads: CATSRGSGTGNEQFF. In nucleotides, the CDR3 is TGTGCCACCAGCAGAGGATCTGGGACGGGCAATGAGCAGTTCTTC.

This clonotype was observed a few times. The J gene is TRBJ1-1, the V gene TRBV3-1, with D tentatively TRBD1 (6 bases). CDR3 length equals 14 residues. CDR1 is LGHDT, CDR2 YNNKEL, per germline (reference sequence). Trimming shortened V by 2 bases and J by 1 base, and 8 bases separated the two germline ends. The CDR3 DNA reads as TGTGCCAGCAGCCAAACCAGGGGGAACACTGAAGCTTTCTTT. Its protein is CASSQTRGNTEAFF.

This clonotype was seen once. CDR3: CASSPTGNEYGYTF. The CDR3 DNA reads as TGTGCCAGCTCACCGACAGGGAATGAATATGGCTACACCTTC. The V and J genes are TRBV18 and TRBJ1-2; 7 nucleotides line up with TRBD1. The CDR3 runs to 14 residues. CDR1 is KGHSH and CDR2 is LQKENI in the germline V gene. The J segment lost 5 bases and the V segment lost 3 bases, leaving 6 bases of the junction unmatched. The entire variable domain, with the rest obtained from reference TRBV18 and TRBJ1-2, is as follows: NAGVMQNPRHLVRRRGQEARLRCSPMKGHSHVYWYRQLPEEGLKFMVYLQKENIIDESGMPKERFSAEFPKEGPSILRIQQVVRGDSAAYFCASSPTGNEYGYTFGSGTRLTVV.

This clonotype was seen a few times. V and J are TRBV5-1 and TRBJ2-7, with a tentative D call TRBD1 (6 bases). Germline V gene sequence: CDR1 SGHRS, CDR2 YFSETQ. The germline V and J ends were trimmed by 5 bases and 2 bases, with 14 bases remaining between them. This CDR3 has 14 residues. CDR3 sequence reads: CASRRDTRTYEQYF. CDR3 bases: TGCGCCAGCAGACGGGACACCCGGACCTACGAGCAGTACTTC.

This rearrangement joins TRBV7-2 to TRBJ2-2, with 8 bases identical to TRBD2. Germline V gene data show CDR1 as SGHTA and CDR2 as FQGNSA. V was pared by 6 bases and J by 5 bases, with 8 bases of the junction left unmatched. This CDR3 is built from 15 residues. The CDR3 sequence: CASSFGLAGTGELFF. CDR3 sequence (DNA): TGTGCCAGCAGTTTTGGACTAGCTGGGACCGGGGAGCTGTTTTTT.

Regarding this clonotype: The germline gene is not matched at one end of the junction; a read error may be the cause. The chain recombines TRBV4-2 with TRBJ2-1, with D possibly matching TRBD1 (6 bases). This CDR3 is 16 amino acids long. Per germline, CDR1 LGHNA and CDR2 YNFKEQ. The DNA for the CDR3 is TGTGCCATCAGCGCTGGGACACTCCGCTCCTACAATGAGCAGTTCTTC. Protein sequence: CAISAGTLRSYNEQFF.

The chain joins TRBV28 to TRBJ2-1; 12 bases line up with TRBD2. Germline CDR1 MDHEN, CDR2 SYDVKM. V gave up 1 base and J gave up 1 base; unmatched junction bases: 8. This CDR3 contains 19 residues. This CDR3 reads CASSLFPTLAGGSYNEQFF. Written as DNA, the CDR3 is TGTGCCAGCAGTTTATTCCCCACCCTAGCGGGAGGGTCCTACAATGAGCAGTTCTTC.

This chain links TRBV7-3 with TRBJ1-3, with 8 nucleotides matching TRBD1. V shed 2 bases, J shed 9 bases, and the junction held 3 bases outside the gene matches. The CDR3 is made up of 13 amino acids. Germline CDR1 is SGHTA and CDR2 is FQGTGA. CDR3 in DNA: TGTGCCAGCAGCTTAGGACAGGGAGGCACCATATATTTT. Translated: CASSLGQGGTIYF. The variable domain in full, completed from reference TRBV7-3 and TRBJ1-3, reads GAGVSQTPSNKVTEKGKYVELRCDPISGHTALYWYRQSLGQGPEFLIYFQGTGAADDSGLPNDRFFAVRPEGSVSTLKIQRTERGDSAVYLCASSLGQGGTIYFGEGSWLTVV.

The V and J genes are TRBV7-9 and TRBJ2-2; unclear D gene. CDR3 length: 12 residues. Trimming stripped 6 bases from V and 5 bases from J, with 7 bases between. CDR1 is SEHNR, CDR2 FQNEAQ, per germline (reference sequence). CDR3 in DNA: TGTGCCAGCAGTTCTGGGACCGGGGAGCTGTTTTTT. As protein: CASSSGTGELFF.

CDR3: CSARVLQTSGSHSYNEQFF. CDR3 nucleotide sequence: TGCAGTGCTAGAGTACTACAGACTAGCGGGTCCCATTCCTACAATGAGCAGTTCTTC. The chain is built from TRBV20-1 and TRBJ2-1; the match to TRBD2 covers 10 bases. CDR3 length equals 19 residues. Losses at the gene ends were 1 base for V and 1 base for J; bases not matched to a gene: 13. Germline CDR1 DFQATT, CDR2 SNEGSKA (reference sequence).

This clonotype came up a few times. This sequence joins TRBV2 and TRBJ1-1, with D perhaps TRBD1 (5 bases). Trimming left V 3 bases short and J 9 bases short, with 8 bases between. Germline V lookup: CDR1 SNHLY, CDR2 FYNNEI. This CDR3 has 11 amino acids. The CDR3 sequence: CASSDGGKAFF. The CDR3 coding sequence is TGTGCCAGCAGTGACGGGGGGAAAGCTTTCTTT.

This clonotype was seen more than once but under ten times. The chain carries TRBV20-1 and TRBJ2-2, with 8 bases matching TRBD2. The V segment lost 2 bases and the J segment 4 bases; nucleotides outside the gene matches: 6. Germline CDR1 reads DFQATT; CDR2 reads SNEGSKA (reference sequence). This CDR3 has 15 residues. The CDR3 nucleotides read TGCAGTGCTAGAATATCGGGAGGGGGCACCGGGGAGCTGTTTTTT. Translating gives CSARISGGGTGELFF.

This chain joins TRBV6-6 and TRBJ2-3; a weak D match, TRBD2 (6 bases). The CDR3 sequence is 13 residues long. The germline V gene encodes CDR1 MNHNY and CDR2 SVGAGI (reference sequence). The V end was cut by 10 bases, the J end by 6 bases, with 17 bases between. In DNA form, the CDR3 reads TGTGCCACCGGTGGAGGGAGGCTTGATACGCAGTATTTT. Translated: CATGGGRLDTQYF.

The chain couples TRBV12-3 or TRBV12-4 to TRBJ2-2; D not resolved. Trimming shortened V by 1 base and J by 10 bases, and 4 bases separated the two germline ends. This CDR3 is 11 amino acids long. CDR3 DNA sequence: TGTGCCAGCAGTTTAGGTTCGGAGCTGTTTTTT. Its protein product is CASSLGSELFF.

The chain employs TRBV14 and TRBJ2-3, with 7 bases identical to TRBD2. Trimming removed 0 bases from V and 1 base from J; junction bases left unmatched: 1. Germline CDR1 is SGHDN and CDR2 is FVKESK. The length of the CDR3 is 15 residues. The CDR3 DNA is TGTGCCAGCAGCCAAGACACTAGCGGCACAGATACGCAGTATTTT. Its protein is CASSQDTSGTDTQYF.

This clonotype was seen a few times. The gene calls are TRBV5-1 and TRBJ1-2; 8 bases fit TRBD1. Looked up from germline, CDR1 is SGHRS and CDR2 is YFSETQ. The CDR3 consists of 16 residues. V was pared by 0 bases and J by 4 bases, with 8 bases of the junction left unmatched. The CDR3 is CASSLVVGQGAYGYTF. In DNA form, the CDR3 reads TGCGCCAGCAGCTTGGTGGTAGGACAGGGAGCCTATGGCTACACCTTC.